These 8 T cell receptor beta chains were sequenced from one sample in a study of blood T cell repertoires in COVID-19. Assay used: immunoSEQ multiplex PCR; TCRdb lists only in-frame clones, some missing. The sample lists nearly 70,000 clones, 80% to 85% occurring once. Material for sequencing was peripheral blood. The origin of the receptors is a woman older than 75 with acute or convalescent COVID-19.

V usage is TRBV2 and J usage is TRBJ2-7, with 7 bases lining up with TRBD1. The length of the CDR3 is 13 residues. V trimming: 5 bases; J trimming: 1 base; junction bases outside the gene matches: 2. CDR1 and CDR2 from the germline V gene are SNHLY and FYNNEI. This CDR3 reads CASSWTGSYEQYF. In nucleotides, the CDR3 is TGTGCCAGCAGTTGGACAGGTTCCTACGAGCAGTACTTC.

The rearrangement links TRBV6-1 to TRBJ2-1, with D maybe TRBD1 (6 bases). Trimming removed 2 bases at V and 3 bases at J, with 17 bases between. CDR1 MNHNS and CDR2 SASEGT come from the germline V gene. This CDR3 is 17 amino acids long. The CDR3 region has the DNA TGTGCCAGCAGTGAAAATCGTGGGGGCCCTCGCTACAATGAGCAGTTCTTC. The encoded protein is CASSENRGGPRYNEQFF.

The CDR3 DNA is TGCGCCAGCAGCCCCGCGGCGGAAAGGAGGCAAGAGACCCAGTACTTC. Amino acid sequence: CASSPAAERRQETQYF. The chain is built from TRBV4-1 and TRBJ2-5; perhaps TRBD2 as D (5 bases). Looked up from germline, CDR1 is MGHRA and CDR2 is YSYEKL. The V end lost 4 bases, the J end lost 2 bases, and 17 bases lay between the germline ends. The CDR3 has 16 amino acids.

This chain joins TRBV7-9 and TRBJ2-7; maybe TRBD1 (6 bases). The CDR3 is 17 residues long. V lost 1 base, J lost 0 bases, and 16 bases lay in between. Germline V gene lookup returns CDR1 SEHNR and CDR2 FQNEAQ (reference sequence). The DNA of the CDR3 is TGTGCCAGCAGCTTAGTCCGGGACACGCTGAGCTCCTACGAGCAGTACTTC. Protein sequence: CASSLVRDTLSSYEQYF.

V is TRBV5-1 and J is TRBJ1-1; 12 bases are a match to TRBD1. Looked up from germline, CDR1 is SGHRS and CDR2 is YFSETQ. V shed 4 bases and J 3 bases; nucleotides not matched to a gene: 4. The CDR3 length is 15 residues. In DNA, the CDR3 is TGCGCCAGCAGCCCAGGGACAGGGGGCCACACTGAAGCTTTCTTT. Residues: CASSPGTGGHTEAFF.

The CDR3 loop is CASSRRQGPGLDQPQHF. The DNA for the CDR3 is TGTGCCAGCAGCAGAAGACAGGGGCCAGGCTTGGATCAGCCCCAGCATTTT. This rearrangement joins TRBV21-1 to TRBJ1-5; whether TRBD1, the table's D call, matches the DNA was not checked. TRBV21-1 corresponds to a pseudogene. This CDR3 spans 17 amino acids.

The chain is built from TRBV28 and TRBJ1-4; D uncertain. V dropped 5 bases and J dropped 9 bases, with 16 bases sitting between them. Germline V gene data show CDR1 as MDHEN and CDR2 as SYDVKM. The CDR3 contains 14 residues. The CDR3 DNA reads TGTGCCAGCAGTCCCCCCCACGAGGAGCAAAAACTGTTTTTT. This translates into CASSPPHEEQKLFF.

The chain couples TRBV6-1 to TRBJ2-7, with no clear D. V was trimmed by 3 bases and J by 3 bases, leaving 9 bases between them. The CDR3 runs to 13 residues. The V gene's germline CDR1 is MNHNS and CDR2 SASEGT. The CDR3 nucleotides are TGTGCCAGCAGTGAGGCAAGATACTACGAGCAGTACTTC. As protein: CASSEARYYEQYF.